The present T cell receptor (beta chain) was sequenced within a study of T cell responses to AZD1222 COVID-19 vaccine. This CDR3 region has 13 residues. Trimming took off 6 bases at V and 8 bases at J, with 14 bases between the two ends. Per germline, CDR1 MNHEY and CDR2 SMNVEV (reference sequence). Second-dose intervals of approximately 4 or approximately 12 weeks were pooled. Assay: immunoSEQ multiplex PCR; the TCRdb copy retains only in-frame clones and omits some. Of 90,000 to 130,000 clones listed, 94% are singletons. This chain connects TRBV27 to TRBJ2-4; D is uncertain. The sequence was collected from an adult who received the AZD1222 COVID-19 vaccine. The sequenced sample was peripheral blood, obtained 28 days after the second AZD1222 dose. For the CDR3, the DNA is TGTGCCAGCAGGGCACCACTAAGGGACATTCAGTACTTC. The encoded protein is CASRAPLRDIQYF.